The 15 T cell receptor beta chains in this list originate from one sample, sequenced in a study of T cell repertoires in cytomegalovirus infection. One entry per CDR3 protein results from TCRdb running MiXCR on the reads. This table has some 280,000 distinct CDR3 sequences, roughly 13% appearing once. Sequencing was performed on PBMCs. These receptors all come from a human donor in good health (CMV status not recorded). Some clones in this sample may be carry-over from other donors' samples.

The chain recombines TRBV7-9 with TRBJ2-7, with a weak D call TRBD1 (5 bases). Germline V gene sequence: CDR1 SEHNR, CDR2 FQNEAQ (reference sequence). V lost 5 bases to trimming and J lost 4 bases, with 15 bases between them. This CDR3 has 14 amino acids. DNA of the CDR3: TGTGCCAGCAGCCACGTAGGGCAGGGATACGAGCAGTACTTC. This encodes CASSHVGQGYEQYF.

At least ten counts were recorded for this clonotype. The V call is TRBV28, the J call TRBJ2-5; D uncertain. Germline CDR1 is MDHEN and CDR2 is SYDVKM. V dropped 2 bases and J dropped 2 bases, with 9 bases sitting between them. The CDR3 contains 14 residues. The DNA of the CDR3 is TGTGCCAGCAGTTTAGGCAGCAAACAAGAGACCCAGTACTTC. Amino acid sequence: CASSLGSKQETQYF.

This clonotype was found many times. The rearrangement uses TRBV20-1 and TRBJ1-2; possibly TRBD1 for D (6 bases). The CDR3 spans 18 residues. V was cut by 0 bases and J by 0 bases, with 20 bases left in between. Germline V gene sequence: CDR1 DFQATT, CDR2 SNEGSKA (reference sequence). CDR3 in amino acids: CSARDLVGTPRANYGYTF. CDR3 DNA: TGCAGTGCTAGAGATCTGGTTGGGACACCGAGAGCTAACTATGGCTACACCTTC.

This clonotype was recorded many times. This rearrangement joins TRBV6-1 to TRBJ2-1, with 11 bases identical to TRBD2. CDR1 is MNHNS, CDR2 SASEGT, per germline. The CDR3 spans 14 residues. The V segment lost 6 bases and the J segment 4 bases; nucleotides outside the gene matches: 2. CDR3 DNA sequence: TGTGCCAGCAGCCGACTAGCGGGGTACAATGAGCAGTTCTTC. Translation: CASSRLAGYNEQFF.

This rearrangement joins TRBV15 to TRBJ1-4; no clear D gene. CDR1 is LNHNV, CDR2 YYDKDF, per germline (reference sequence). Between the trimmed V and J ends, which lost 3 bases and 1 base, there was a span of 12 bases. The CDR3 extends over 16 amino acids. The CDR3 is CATSSGSAQTNEKLFF. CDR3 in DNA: TGTGCCACCAGCAGTGGATCAGCCCAAACTAATGAAAAACTGTTTTTT.

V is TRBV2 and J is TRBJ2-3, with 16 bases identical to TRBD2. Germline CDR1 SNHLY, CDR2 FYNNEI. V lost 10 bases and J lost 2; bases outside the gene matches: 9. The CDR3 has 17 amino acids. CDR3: CATCPGTSGGATDTQYF. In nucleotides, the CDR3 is TGTGCCACCTGTCCCGGGACTAGCGGGGGGGCCACAGATACGCAGTATTTT. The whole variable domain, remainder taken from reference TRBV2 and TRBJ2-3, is EPEVTQTPSHQVTQMGQEVILRCVPISNHLYFYWYRQILGQKVEFLVSFYNNEISEKSEIFDDQFSVERPDGSNFTLKIRSTKLEDSAMYFCATCPGTSGGATDTQYFGPGTRLTVL.

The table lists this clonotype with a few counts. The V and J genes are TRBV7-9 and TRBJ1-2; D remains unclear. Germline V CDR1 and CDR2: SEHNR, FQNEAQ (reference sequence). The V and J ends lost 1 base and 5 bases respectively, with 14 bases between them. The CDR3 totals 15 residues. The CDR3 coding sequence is TGTGCCAGCAGCTTAGAGAGGGATGCTCTTTATGGCTACACCTTC. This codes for CASSLERDALYGYTF.

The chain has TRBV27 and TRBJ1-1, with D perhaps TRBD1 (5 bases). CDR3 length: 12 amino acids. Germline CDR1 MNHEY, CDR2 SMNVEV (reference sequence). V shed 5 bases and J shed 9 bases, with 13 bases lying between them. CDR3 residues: CASSIPGGQAFF. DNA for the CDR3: TGTGCCAGCAGTATCCCGGGGGGACAAGCTTTCTTT.

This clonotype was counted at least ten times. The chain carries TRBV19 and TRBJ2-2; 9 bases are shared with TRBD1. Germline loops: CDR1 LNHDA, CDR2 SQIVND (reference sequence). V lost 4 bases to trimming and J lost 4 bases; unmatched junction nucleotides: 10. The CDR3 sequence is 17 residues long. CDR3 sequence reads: CASSTFGTGRSTGELFF. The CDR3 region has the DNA TGTGCCAGTAGTACCTTCGGGACAGGGCGAAGCACCGGGGAGCTGTTTTTT.

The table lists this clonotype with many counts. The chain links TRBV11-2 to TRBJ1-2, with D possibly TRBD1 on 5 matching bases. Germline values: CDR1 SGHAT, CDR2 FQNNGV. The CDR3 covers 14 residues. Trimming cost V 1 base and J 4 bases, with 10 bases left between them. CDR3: CASSLGHRIYGYTF. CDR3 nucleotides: TGTGCCAGCAGCTTAGGCCACAGGATCTATGGCTACACCTTC.

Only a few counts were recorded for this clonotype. Here the CDR3 reads CASIWGSGTEAFF. DNA for the CDR3: TGTGCCAGCATCTGGGGCAGCGGCACTGAAGCTTTCTTT. J is TRBJ1-1 and V is TRBV2, with D perhaps matching TRBD1 (5 bases). The CDR3 is made up of 13 amino acids. Per germline, CDR1 SNHLY and CDR2 FYNNEI. Trimming cost V 7 bases and J 4 bases, with 13 bases left between them.

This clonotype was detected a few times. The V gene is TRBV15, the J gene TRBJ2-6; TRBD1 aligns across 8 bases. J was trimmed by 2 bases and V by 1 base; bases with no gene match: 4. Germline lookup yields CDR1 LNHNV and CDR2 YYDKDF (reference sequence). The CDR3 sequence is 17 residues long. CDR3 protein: CATSRVMTGAGANVLTF. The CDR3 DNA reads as TGTGCCACCAGCAGAGTAATGACAGGGGCTGGGGCCAACGTCCTGACTTTC.

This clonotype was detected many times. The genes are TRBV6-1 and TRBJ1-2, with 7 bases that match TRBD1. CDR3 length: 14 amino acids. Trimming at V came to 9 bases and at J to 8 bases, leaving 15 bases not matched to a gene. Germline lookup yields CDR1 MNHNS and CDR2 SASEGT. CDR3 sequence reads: CASTRTPGGGGYTF. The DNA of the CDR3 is TGTGCCAGTACGCGAACCCCAGGGGGTGGGGGCTACACCTTC.

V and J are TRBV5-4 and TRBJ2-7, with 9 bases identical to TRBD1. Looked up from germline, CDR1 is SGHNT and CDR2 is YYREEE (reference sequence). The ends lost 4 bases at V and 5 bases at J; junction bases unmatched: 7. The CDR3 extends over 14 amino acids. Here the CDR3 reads CASSRDRAGHEQYF. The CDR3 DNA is TGTGCCAGCAGCCGGGACAGGGCGGGCCACGAGCAGTACTTC.

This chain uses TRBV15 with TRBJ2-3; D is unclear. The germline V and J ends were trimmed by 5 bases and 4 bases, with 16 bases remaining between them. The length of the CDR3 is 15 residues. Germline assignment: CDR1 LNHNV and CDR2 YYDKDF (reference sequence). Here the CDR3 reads CATSPKFRVPDTQYF. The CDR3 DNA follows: TGTGCCACCAGCCCGAAGTTTAGGGTTCCAGATACGCAGTATTTT. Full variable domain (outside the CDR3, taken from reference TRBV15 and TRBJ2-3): DAMVIQNPRYQVTQFGKPVTLSCSQTLNHNVMYWYQQKSSQAPKLLFHYYDKDFNNEADTPDNFQSRRPNTSFCFLDIRSPGLGDTAMYLCATSPKFRVPDTQYFGPGTRLTVL.